This T cell receptor (beta chain) stems from a study of cytomegalovirus exposure and HLA in healthy donors. Study findings and constraints: In a later analysis, HLA-C alleles had the fewest associated TCRs, DRB1 alleles the most. A prior analysis recorded that most TCR beta V segments were productive about 90% or about 30% of the time. Reportedly, HLA-A and HLA-B alleles of most subjects were accurately predicted from TCR beta.

This clone appeared a few times. Its antigen remains unknown. The V gene lost 2 bases and the J gene lost 5 bases, with 12 bases spanning the gap. The CDR3 extends over 13 amino acids. CDR1 and CDR2 (germline): GTSNPN, SVGIG (reference sequence). Use of 60 Vbeta and 13 Jbeta primers characterized the PCR. Only in-frame clones appear in the TCRdb table, and some are missing; sequencing was by immunoSEQ multiplex PCR. The data show 70,000 to 75,000 clones, about two thirds seen once. This receptor was identified in a woman in her thirties or forties in good health and CMV-seropositive. Sample: PBMCs. The chain joins TRBV30 to TRBJ2-5; D might be TRBD2 (5 bases). The CDR3 nucleotides read TGTGCCTGGAGTACTTTCGGCGGGGAGACCCAGTACTTC. Protein sequence: CAWSTFGGETQYF.